This T cell receptor (beta chain) was documented in a study of blood T cell repertoires in COVID-19 (dated by TCRdb to about 2020). Some background on the complete study: Collaborator samples came from the United States, Italy and Spain and covered acute and convalescent phases of COVID-19. The samples were drawn from the first 160 participants of the ongoing ImmuneRACE study and from some 1,300 subjects provided by 6 global collaborators. A de-identified subject ID, COVID-19 status, age in years and sex were almost always included in the sample metadata. The prospective study material was composed of cDNA or gDNA derived from T cells, B-cell-depleted T cells, or PBMCs. Deeply sampled blood TCRbeta repertoires from subjects exposed to, actively infected with, or recovered from COVID-19 were included in the dataset. The repertoires were made available in a free public database intended to serve as a resource for research on the immune response to SARS-CoV-2. HLA class I and class II types, where available, came from metadata supplied by the sample provider rather than from assay-based typing.

Taken from cysteine to phenylalanine, the CDR3 has 15 residues. Only the CDR3 portion is preserved as DNA: 45 bases, with reading frame beginning at the first base. From a lookup of the germline V gene, CDR1 and CDR2 are MNHEY and SVGEGT. V is clipped by 4 bases and J by 4 bases, and the sequence between their germline boundaries is 16 bases long. Regarding this clone: Which antigen it targets is not known. Nothing much larger sits one base from this clone, and base qualities are not available.

Whole blood was collected in K2EDTA tubes by collaborating institutions according to the institutions' own protocols. Collaborator samples were shipped for TCRbeta analysis as frozen whole blood, isolated PBMCs, or DNA extracted from either sample type. Paper-wide results and their limitations: The quantity of clinical and demographic metadata differed by source and by participant and was supplied without curation.

TCRbeta CDR3 regions were amplified from genomic DNA using the immunoSEQ Assay, a bias-controlled multiplex PCR. Per the original workflow: Nucleated cell counts per sample were estimated from amplification of reference gene primers within the assay. Sequence reads were collapsed and filtered to measure the absolute abundance of every unique TCRbeta CDR3 rearrangement. Productive Simpson clonality was computed per sample as the square root of Simpson's diversity index over productive rearrangements. TCRdb stores this immuneACCESS table with in-frame sequences only. Part of the clones is absent; in the studies checked, under half of the shortfall reflects unresolved V genes, and no reason is known for the rest. Clone size and the V and J calls come from that table; the DNA yielded D and trimming. The sample has 35,000 to 50,000 clones on record, roughly 84% of them singletons. 10% to 15% of the sample lies in the top ten.

The receptor was derived from a human donor in a cohort sampled during active COVID-19. Recombination joined TRBV6-2 or TRBV6-3 with TRBJ1-2, with the D gene uncertain. Sequencing input: peripheral blood. The CDR3 region reads CASSSSPLEAYGYTF. In nucleotide form, the sequence is TGTGCCAGCAGTTCTTCCCCCTTGGAGGCCTATGGCTACACCTTC.